A selection of T cell receptor beta chains follows, all from one sample in a study of T cell repertoires in cytomegalovirus infection. TCRdb used MiXCR to reprocess the reads, holding one entry per CDR3 protein. This sample yields roughly 720,000 distinct CDR3 sequences, of which 35% are seen a single time; around 3% belongs to the top ten. The sequenced material came from PBMCs. Receptors were obtained from a human donor in good health (CMV status not recorded). Some clones in this sample may be carry-over from other donors' samples. Both conserved end residues are part of each CDR3. The D gene is left open where the match is weak. Rows give clone size only sometimes, using once, few, many, or a class for an expanded clone.

v_call: TRBV27
clone_size: few
d_call: TRBD2
j_call: TRBJ2-1
cdr3_aa: CASSYSPGLAGGPGYNEQFF
cdr3_nt: TGTGCCAGCAGTTACTCTCCGGGGCTAGCGGGGGGGCCGGGATACAATGAGCAGTTCTTC

v_call: TRBV4-2
clone_size: NA
d_call: NA
j_call: TRBJ2-5
cdr3_aa: CASSQDRGRSYFSETQYF
cdr3_nt: TGTGCCAGCAGCCAAGATCGAGGCAGGAGCTATTTTTCAGAGACCCAGTACTTC

v_call: TRBV10-3
clone_size: NA
d_call: NA
j_call: TRBJ1-1
cdr3_aa: CAISEPGRGTEAFF
cdr3_nt: TGTGCCATCAGTGAGCCCGGGAGAGGCACTGAAGCTTTCTTT

v_call: TRBV4-2
clone_size: few
d_call: NA
j_call: TRBJ1-5
cdr3_aa: CASSQASVVNQPQHF
cdr3_nt: TGTGCCAGCAGCCAGGCAAGCGTAGTCAATCAGCCCCAGCATTTT

v_call: TRBV27
clone_size: NA
d_call: NA
j_call: TRBJ1-6
cdr3_aa: CASGPLREFNSPLHF
cdr3_nt: TGTGCCAGCGGACCTCTGAGAGAATTTAATTCACCCCTCCACTTT

v_call: TRBV10-3
clone_size: NA
d_call: NA
j_call: TRBJ2-2
cdr3_aa: CAIPKEVVNTGELFF
cdr3_nt: TGTGCCATCCCAAAAGAGGTAGTGAACACCGGGGAGCTGTTTTTT

v_call: TRBV7-2
clone_size: once
d_call: NA
j_call: TRBJ1-4
cdr3_aa: CASSLAVRAGEKLFF
cdr3_nt: TGTGCCAGCAGCTTAGCGGTCAGGGCGGGTGAAAAACTGTTTTTT

v_call: TRBV19
clone_size: many
d_call: TRBD1
j_call: TRBJ2-7
cdr3_aa: CASSLQTGGAYEQYF
cdr3_nt: TGTGCCAGTAGCCTCCAGACAGGGGGGGCCTACGAGCAGTACTTC

v_call: TRBV24-1
clone_size: NA
d_call: TRBD1
j_call: TRBJ2-1
cdr3_aa: CATSDVKQGWEQFF
cdr3_nt: TGTGCCACCAGTGATGTAAAACAGGGGTGGGAGCAGTTCTTC

v_call: TRBV25-1
clone_size: NA
d_call: NA
j_call: TRBJ1-5
cdr3_aa: CASSEGINQPQHF
cdr3_nt: TGTGCCAGCAGTGAAGGTATCAATCAGCCCCAGCATTTT

v_call: TRBV28
clone_size: NA
d_call: NA
j_call: TRBJ1-4
cdr3_aa: CASARSGLGGEKLFF
cdr3_nt: TGTGCCAGCGCCCGGTCGGGACTGGGAGGGGAAAAACTGTTTTTT

v_call: TRBV15
clone_size: NA
d_call: NA
j_call: TRBJ1-1
cdr3_aa: CATSRGPGALNTEAFF
cdr3_nt: TGTGCCACCAGCAGAGGGCCAGGGGCCTTGAACACTGAAGCTTTCTTT

v_call: TRBV19
clone_size: few
d_call: TRBD1
j_call: TRBJ1-5
cdr3_aa: CASSTLTGNQPQHF
cdr3_nt: TGTGCCAGTAGTACCTTGACAGGGAATCAGCCCCAGCATTTT

v_call: TRBV20-1
clone_size: NA
d_call: NA
j_call: TRBJ2-7
cdr3_aa: CSARARDFSYEQYF
cdr3_nt: TGCAGTGCTAGAGCTAGGGACTTCTCCTACGAGCAGTACTTC

v_call: TRBV7-8
clone_size: many
d_call: NA
j_call: TRBJ1-2
cdr3_aa: CASSLETNYGYTF
cdr3_nt: TGTGCCAGCAGCCTCGAGACGAACTATGGCTACACCTTC

v_call: TRBV18
clone_size: few
d_call: TRBD1
j_call: TRBJ1-2
cdr3_aa: CASSPPETGGSYGYTF
cdr3_nt: TGTGCCAGCTCACCTCCGGAGACAGGGGGCTCCTATGGCTACACCTTC

v_call: TRBV12-3/TRBV12-4
clone_size: few
d_call: NA
j_call: TRBJ1-1
cdr3_aa: CASPTLRGKRDTEAFF
cdr3_nt: TGTGCCAGCCCTACTCTTCGGGGTAAAAGGGACACTGAAGCTTTCTTT

v_call: TRBV20-1
clone_size: few
d_call: TRBD2
j_call: TRBJ2-1
cdr3_aa: CSAFPGTSRYNEQFF
cdr3_nt: TGCAGTGCTTTCCCCGGGACTAGCAGATACAATGAGCAGTTCTTC